Below, 32 T cell receptor beta chains from the same sample are listed, as sequenced in a study of shared clonotypes between healthy human individuals. CD45RO negativity and positive selection for CCR7 defined naive CD8 cells, a population that excluded terminally differentiated effector memory CD45RA+ cells. Produced via immunoSEQ multiplex PCR; TCRdb's table is partial and in-frame only. The sample has hundreds of thousands of clones; about 96% are singletons. The source material was naive CD8+ T cells sorted from blood. Every receptor here comes from a man younger than 45 in good health.

The chain joins TRBV9 to TRBJ2-7; D perhaps matches TRBD1 (6 bases). Between the trimmed V and J ends, which lost 2 bases and 2 bases, there was a span of 11 bases. The CDR3 covers 14 residues. The V gene's germline CDR1 is SGDLS and CDR2 YYNGEE. DNA for the CDR3: TGTGCCAGCAGCGTTTCAGGGGTTCCCTACGAGCAGTACTTC. Translating gives CASSVSGVPYEQYF.

The chain uses TRBV19 and TRBJ2-1; D unclear. CDR1 and CDR2 from the germline V gene are LNHDA and SQIVND (reference sequence). The CDR3 runs 13 residues. V gave up 3 bases and J gave up 5 bases, with 8 bases separating them. CDR3: CASSMSHNNEQFF. DNA for the CDR3: TGTGCCAGTAGTATGTCACATAACAATGAGCAGTTCTTC.

With respect to this clone: Other nucleotide sequences in the sample specify the same CDR3. V usage is TRBV7-9 and J usage is TRBJ2-1; 7 bases map to TRBD1. Looked up from germline, CDR1 is SEHNR and CDR2 is FQNEAQ (reference sequence). CDR3 size: 15 residues. V was pared by 5 bases and J by 2 bases, with 6 bases of the junction left unmatched. CDR3 DNA sequence: TGTGCCAGCAGCCGTAGTGGGACAGCCTACAATGAGCAGTTCTTC. This gives the protein CASSRSGTAYNEQFF.

V and J are TRBV29-1 and TRBJ1-2; TRBD1 is a possible D gene (5 bases). V was shortened by 0 bases and J by 5 bases, with 16 bases between the two germline ends. The V gene's germline CDR1 is SQVTM and CDR2 ANQGSEA. The CDR3 spans 15 residues. CDR3 sequence reads: CSVEEMSRDGYGYTF. As DNA, the CDR3 is TGCAGCGTTGAAGAGATGTCCCGGGACGGGTATGGCTACACCTTC.

As DNA, the CDR3 is TGTGCCTGGAGTGGGACAAGTCGCAATCAGCCCCAGCATTTT. Amino acids: CAWSGTSRNQPQHF. V and J are TRBV30 and TRBJ1-5; a possible D gene is TRBD1 (5 bases). V was trimmed by 1 base and J by 2 bases, leaving 9 bases between them. The CDR3 length is 14 residues. In germline, CDR1 is GTSNPN, CDR2 SVGIG (reference sequence).

The chain joins TRBV6-5 to TRBJ2-7; perhaps TRBD1 as D (6 bases). Germline CDR1 reads MNHEY; CDR2 reads SVGAGI. The CDR3 runs to 13 residues. Deletions cut 3 bases from V and 2 bases from J, with 8 bases between. The DNA of the CDR3 is TGTGCCAGCAGTTATCGGGACACCTACGAGCAGTACTTC. It specifies CASSYRDTYEQYF.

Regarding this clone: Other DNA sequences within the sample encode an identical CDR3. The chain carries TRBV11-2 and TRBJ2-1; TRBD2 matches 7 bases. V shed 1 base and J 4 bases; nucleotides not matched to a gene: 7. There are 16 residues in the CDR3. Per germline, CDR1 SGHAT and CDR2 FQNNGV. CDR3 sequence reads: CASSLVGLAAYNEQFF. DNA for the CDR3: TGTGCCAGCAGCTTAGTTGGGCTAGCGGCATACAATGAGCAGTTCTTC.

V gene TRBV5-6 combines with J gene TRBJ2-7; D is unresolved. The germline V gene encodes CDR1 SGHDT and CDR2 YYEEEE. V lost 4 bases, J lost 0 bases, and 11 bases lay in between. The CDR3 is 14 residues long. CDR3 residues: CASSHDGRSYEQYF. The CDR3 DNA follows: TGTGCCAGCAGCCATGATGGTCGCTCCTACGAGCAGTACTTC.

This clone was detected once. The J gene is TRBJ1-5, the V gene TRBV28; D is unclear. The germline gives CDR1 MDHEN, CDR2 SYDVKM. The V gene lost 1 base and the J gene lost 6 bases, with 10 bases spanning the gap. CDR3 length: 14 residues. CDR3 region: CASSLFGSSQPQHF. Written as DNA, the CDR3 is TGTGCCAGCAGTTTATTCGGGTCAAGTCAGCCCCAGCATTTT.

This clone was seen only once. The chain recombines TRBV27 with TRBJ2-3; TRBD2 aligns across 11 bases. The CDR3 runs to 17 residues. The germline V gene has CDR1 MNHEY and CDR2 SMNVEV (reference sequence). V dropped 8 bases and J dropped 1; count of bases not matched to a gene: 11. The CDR3 region is CASATLTSGTGTDTQYF. The CDR3 DNA follows: TGTGCCAGCGCTACCCTGACTAGCGGGACCGGCACAGATACGCAGTATTTT.

This chain connects TRBV10-3 to TRBJ2-4; unclear D gene. The CDR3 has 13 amino acids. The V end was cut by 2 bases, the J end by 5 bases, with 7 bases between. The germline V gene encodes CDR1 ENHRY and CDR2 SYGVKD. The CDR3 is CAISEGEENIQYF. In DNA, the CDR3 is TGTGCCATCAGTGAGGGGGAAGAAAACATTCAGTACTTC.

This chain connects TRBV6-5 to TRBJ1-1; D gene ambiguous. Germline loops: CDR1 MNHEY, CDR2 SVGAGI. V was cut by 6 bases and J by 4 bases, with 6 bases left in between. The CDR3 has 11 amino acids. The CDR3 region is CASSHSTEAFF. The CDR3 DNA follows: TGTGCCAGCAGCCATTCCACTGAAGCTTTCTTT.

This chain joins TRBV7-2 and TRBJ1-2; tentatively, D is TRBD1 (5 bases). Germline V gene data show CDR1 as SGHTA and CDR2 as FQGNSA. V gave up 3 bases and J gave up 14 bases, with 19 bases separating them. The CDR3 extends over 13 amino acids. The chain's CDR3 is CASSFYNRGEPTF. The CDR3 DNA reads TGTGCCAGCAGCTTTTATAATCGGGGGGAGCCGACCTTC.

The rearrangement links TRBV9 to TRBJ2-7, with TRBD2 matching 8 bases. With V trimmed by 0 bases and J by 0 bases, 11 bases remained unmatched. The CDR3 extends over 18 amino acids. Germline loops: CDR1 SGDLS, CDR2 YYNGEE. The CDR3 is CASSVDEVSGTHSYEQYF. CDR3 sequence (DNA): TGTGCCAGCAGCGTAGATGAAGTTAGCGGGACCCACTCCTACGAGCAGTACTTC.

The chain employs TRBV6-6 and TRBJ2-1; TRBD2 matches at 11 bases. The CDR3 length is 15 residues. Trimming at V came to 7 bases and at J to 5 bases, leaving 7 bases not matched to a gene. Germline V gene lookup returns CDR1 MNHNY and CDR2 SVGAGI (reference sequence). The chain's CDR3 is CASTDSGRGDNEQFF. The CDR3 DNA reads as TGTGCCAGCACCGATAGCGGGAGGGGCGACAATGAGCAGTTCTTC.

This sequence joins TRBV19 and TRBJ2-5; TRBD1 agrees at 8 bases. The end of the DNA aligns better with TRBJ2-7, so the J call may be wrong. This CDR3 spans 17 amino acids. Germline CDR1 LNHDA, CDR2 SQIVND (reference sequence). The CDR3 loop reads CASSIASGGGVGYEQYF. DNA of the CDR3: TGTGCCAGTAGTATAGCTTCAGGGGGCGGCGTGGGCTACGAGCAGTACTTC.

The V and J genes are TRBV29-1 and TRBJ2-7; D gene uncertain. V gave up 7 bases and J gave up 0 bases, with 13 bases separating them. This CDR3 region has 13 residues. Germline V gene data show CDR1 as SQVTM and CDR2 as ANQGSEA. CDR3 nucleotide sequence: TGCAGCGCCGATAGCTCCGACTCCTACGAGCAGTACTTC. Its translation: CSADSSDSYEQYF.

J is TRBJ1-1 and V is TRBV7-2; D gene uncertain. CDR3 length: 12 residues. Trimming left V 1 base short and J 2 bases short, with 2 bases between. Germline V gives CDR1 SGHTA, CDR2 FQGNSA. In DNA, the CDR3 is TGTGCCAGCAGCTTAGTAAACACTGAAGCTTTCTTT. As protein: CASSLVNTEAFF.

The chain joins TRBV11-2 to TRBJ2-1; no clear D. Germline CDR1 is SGHAT and CDR2 is FQNNGV. This CDR3 has 12 residues. V lost 4 bases, J lost 9 bases, and 10 bases lay in between. In DNA form, the CDR3 reads TGTGCCAGCAGCTCTTTTGTTGGTGAGCAGTTCTTC. Amino acid sequence: CASSSFVGEQFF.

The chain carries TRBV5-8 and TRBJ2-7; D gene ambiguous. CDR1 is SGHTS and CDR2 is YDEGEE in the germline V gene. The CDR3 covers 14 residues. V was cut by 4 bases and J by 1 base, with 12 bases left in between. The CDR3 protein is CASSRTRQSYEQYF. The CDR3 DNA reads TGTGCCAGCAGCCGGACGCGCCAGTCCTACGAGCAGTACTTC.

The table lists this clone with a count of one. This chain joins TRBV4-1 and TRBJ1-2; D uncertain. Trimming removed 0 bases from V and 5 bases from J, with 16 bases in between. CDR1 MGHRA and CDR2 YSYEKL come from the germline V gene. This CDR3 spans 16 amino acids. The CDR3 here is CASSQEGGLGGYGYTF. CDR3 bases: TGCGCCAGCAGCCAAGAAGGCGGTCTTGGAGGGTATGGCTACACCTTC.

This sequence joins TRBV2 and TRBJ2-2, with D perhaps TRBD1 (6 bases). There are 17 residues in the CDR3. With 5 bases removed from V and 6 bases from J, the gap between germline ends came to 22 bases. The V gene's germline CDR1 is SNHLY and CDR2 FYNNEI. The CDR3 region has the DNA TGTGCCAGCAGTTCAAAAAAGGAAACAGGGATGTCCGGGGAGCTGTTTTTT. Amino acids: CASSSKKETGMSGELFF.

This chain's CDR3 is CSVEQRETTDTQYF. The DNA of the CDR3 is TGCAGCGTTGAACAGCGGGAGACGACAGATACGCAGTATTTT. This rearrangement joins TRBV29-1 to TRBJ2-3; 8 bases are a match to TRBD2. Per germline, CDR1 SQVTM and CDR2 ANQGSEA. Trimming removed 2 bases from V and 3 bases from J; junction bases left unmatched: 4. This CDR3 spans 14 amino acids.

The chain has TRBV18 and TRBJ2-1; 9 bases fit TRBD2. The trim removed 8 bases at V and 8 bases at J, leaving 4 bases unmatched. CDR3 length equals 12 residues. From germline, CDR1 is KGHSH and CDR2 LQKENI. CDR3 sequence (DNA): TGTGCCAGCAGCGGACTAGCGCATGAGCAGTTCTTC. It codes for CASSGLAHEQFF.

This chain uses TRBV6-6 with TRBJ1-1; D uncertain. The CDR3 is made up of 13 amino acids. Trimming stripped 7 bases from V and 3 bases from J, with 12 bases between. The germline V gene encodes CDR1 MNHNY and CDR2 SVGAGI (reference sequence). The CDR3 reads CASTLGSDTEAFF. The CDR3 DNA reads as TGTGCCAGCACCTTAGGAAGTGACACTGAAGCTTTCTTT.

The chain recombines TRBV4-1 with TRBJ2-7, with 7 bases matching TRBD1. This CDR3 has 17 residues. The trim removed 1 base at V and 0 bases at J, leaving 9 bases unmatched. Germline V gene sequence: CDR1 MGHRA, CDR2 YSYEKL. CDR3 loop: CASSQAWDSESSYEQYF. The CDR3 DNA reads as TGCGCCAGCAGCCAAGCCTGGGACAGCGAAAGCTCCTACGAGCAGTACTTC.

The chain joins TRBV10-3 to TRBJ2-7; D remains unclear. Germline V gives CDR1 ENHRY, CDR2 SYGVKD. Trimming took 2 bases from V and 2 from J, leaving 10 bases between them. This CDR3 comprises 14 residues. The chain's CDR3 is CAISERPTPYEQYF. As DNA, the CDR3 is TGTGCCATCAGTGAGAGGCCAACCCCCTACGAGCAGTACTTC.

This chain joins TRBV27 and TRBJ2-7; 7 bases are a match to TRBD1. CDR3 length: 19 residues. Looked up from germline, CDR1 is MNHEY and CDR2 is SMNVEV (reference sequence). After removal of 3 bases from V and 1 base from J, the junction contained 18 bases not matched to a gene. The CDR3 here is CASSLEFGEPGTASYEQYF. The CDR3 region has the DNA TGTGCCAGCAGTTTGGAGTTCGGTGAGCCCGGGACAGCGTCCTACGAGCAGTACTTC.

The V call is TRBV5-6, the J call TRBJ2-1; 7 positions match TRBD2. Germline V gene lookup returns CDR1 SGHDT and CDR2 YYEEEE. The CDR3 covers 13 residues. V lost 7 bases, J lost 4 bases, and 5 bases stayed unmatched. As DNA, the CDR3 is TGTGCCAGCGAGACTAGCCCATACAATGAGCAGTTCTTC. It codes for CASETSPYNEQFF.

The rearrangement uses TRBV5-1 and TRBJ1-1; D might be TRBD1 (5 bases). The CDR3 has 16 residues. Between the trimmed V and J ends, which lost 3 bases and 1 base, there was a span of 16 bases. Germline CDR1 reads SGHRS; CDR2 reads YFSETQ. Here the CDR3 DNA reads TGCGCCAGCAGCTCGGGCATTCAGGGAGGGAACACTGAAGCTTTCTTT. Translated, it gives CASSSGIQGGNTEAFF.

The V gene is TRBV6-6, the J gene TRBJ2-1; D is possibly TRBD2 (6 bases). The ends were cut back, 2 bases at V and 9 bases at J, with 8 bases in the middle. This CDR3 spans 12 amino acids. CDR1 is MNHNY, CDR2 SVGAGI, per germline (reference sequence). This chain's CDR3 is CASSYTGVEQFF. The CDR3, as DNA: TGTGCCAGCAGTTACACGGGGGTTGAGCAGTTCTTC.

With regard to this clone: This CDR3 is also generated by other DNA sequences in the sample. The rearrangement links TRBV10-1 to TRBJ2-7, with TRBD1 matching over 8 bases. V gave up 6 bases and J gave up 7 bases; unmatched junction bases: 5. The CDR3 sequence is 12 residues long. Germline CDR1 reads WNHNN; CDR2 reads SYGVQD (reference sequence). The CDR3, as DNA: TGCGCCAGCAGCCAGGGGGCGGGGGAGCAGTACTTC. Translating it yields CASSQGAGEQYF.